This T cell receptor (beta chain) was profiled in a study of T cell responses to AZD1222 COVID-19 vaccine. Study-wide background: Second-dose intervals of approximately 4 or approximately 12 weeks were pooled. Study conclusions and caveats: After two AZD1222 doses, spike-specific TCR breadth and depth rose versus day 0. Clonal diversity was possibly underestimated, and the donors were mostly white British, with more females. The study reported that nearly half of spike-specific TCRs target unmutated variant regions.

CDR1 and CDR2 from the germline V gene are LNHDA and SQIVND (reference sequence). After removal of 1 base from V and 8 bases from J, the junction contained 7 bases not matched to a gene. The CDR3 totals 15 residues. In the case of this clone: The antigen is undetermined.

The protocol was immunoSEQ multiplex PCR, while the TCRdb copy is restricted to in-frame clones and leaves out a portion. Altogether tens of thousands of clones are present, 75% to 90% being singletons, with the ten largest covering over 12%. The sequences come from peripheral blood, collected on day 0 of AZD1222 vaccination. The chain links TRBV19 to TRBJ2-1, with 8 nucleotides matching TRBD2. This sequence originates from an adult in good health. CDR3 loop: CASSIAGGRDYEQFF. CDR3 coding DNA: TGTGCCAGTAGTATAGCGGGAGGGCGCGATTATGAGCAGTTCTTC.